Presented here are 28 T cell receptor beta chains from one specimen sequenced in a study of PD-L1 blockade in urothelial cancer. Assay used: immunoSEQ multiplex PCR; TCRdb lists only in-frame clones, some missing. The table records fewer than 130,000 clones, over 75% of them present only once. Sample: PBMCs, taken around atezolizumab (anti-PD-L1) treatment. The receptors were sampled from a man aged 50 to 59 with urothelial cancer.

Points on this clone: The identical CDR3 is also encoded by other nucleotide sequences in the sample. The CDR3 protein is CASSADSYEQYF. CDR3 nucleotide sequence: TGTGCCAGCAGTGCGGACTCCTACGAGCAGTACTTC. V usage is TRBV6-6 and J usage is TRBJ2-7; unclear D gene. Between the trimmed V and J ends, which lost 5 bases and 0 bases, there was a span of 5 bases. There are 12 residues in the CDR3. The germline V gene encodes CDR1 MNHNY and CDR2 SVGAGI (reference sequence).

This chain uses TRBV9 with TRBJ2-7; no definite D call. There are 13 residues in the CDR3. Per the germline V gene, CDR1 is SGDLS and CDR2 is YYNGEE. V was shortened by 4 bases and J by 5 bases, with 13 bases between the two germline ends. CDR3 DNA: TGTGCCAGCAGCCCTCCGGTGGGCCACGAGCAGTACTTC. This encodes CASSPPVGHEQYF.

This clone was observed once. V and J are TRBV28 and TRBJ2-7; a possible D gene is TRBD2 (5 bases). The V and J ends lost 2 bases and 9 bases respectively, with 11 bases between them. The CDR3 contains 12 residues. Germline V gives CDR1 MDHEN, CDR2 SYDVKM. CDR3 residues: CASSLGILGQYF. For the CDR3, the DNA is TGTGCCAGCAGTTTAGGAATACTAGGGCAGTACTTC.

The V gene is TRBV28, the J gene TRBJ2-1, with 10 bases that match TRBD2. Per germline, CDR1 MDHEN and CDR2 SYDVKM. J gave up 7 bases and V 2 bases, and 5 bases lay outside the gene matches. The CDR3 covers 15 residues. The CDR3 DNA follows: TGTGCCAGCAGTTTAACTAGCGGGATCTTTAATGAGCAGTTCTTC. It yields the protein CASSLTSGIFNEQFF.

V and J are TRBV29-1 and TRBJ2-2, with no clear D. Germline CDR1 SQVTM, CDR2 ANQGSEA. V dropped 7 bases and J dropped 0 bases, with 6 bases sitting between them. The length of the CDR3 is 12 residues. CDR3 bases: TGCAGCGCCACTACGAACACCGGGGAGCTGTTTTTT. It translates to CSATTNTGELFF.

The chain joins TRBV19 to TRBJ1-5, with D maybe TRBD1 (5 bases). The V gene lost 5 bases and the J gene lost 6 bases, with 11 bases spanning the gap. Germline CDR1 LNHDA, CDR2 SQIVND (reference sequence). This CDR3 spans 13 amino acids. CDR3 loop: CASSQQGGQPQHF. Written as DNA, the CDR3 is TGTGCCAGTAGTCAGCAGGGAGGTCAGCCCCAGCATTTT.

The chain employs TRBV19 and TRBJ2-7, with TRBD1 matching 9 bases. The V gene end was trimmed by 4 bases and the J gene end by 5 bases; junction bases not matched to a gene: 9. The CDR3 contains 15 residues. The germline CDR1 and CDR2 sequences are LNHDA and SQIVND (reference sequence). CDR3 sequence: CASSRIVTGGNEQYF. CDR3 sequence (DNA): TGTGCCAGTAGTAGGATCGTTACAGGGGGCAACGAGCAGTACTTC.

The chain uses TRBV6-1 and TRBJ2-7; 10 nucleotides agree with TRBD1. The CDR3 spans 15 residues. The junction had 13 bases not matched to a gene; V was cut back by 5 bases and J by 9 bases. Germline V lookup: CDR1 MNHNS, CDR2 SASEGT. The CDR3 nucleotides read TGTGCCAGCAGTACCGAGGGGACAGGGGCGGTCGGGCAGTACTTC. This encodes CASSTEGTGAVGQYF.

The J gene is TRBJ2-2, the V gene TRBV2; D is perhaps TRBD2 (6 bases). The V gene's germline CDR1 is SNHLY and CDR2 FYNNEI. With 6 bases removed from V and 6 bases from J, the gap between germline ends came to 14 bases. The length of the CDR3 is 14 residues. The CDR3 DNA is TGTGCCAGCAGAAGGACTACCCTTCCCGGGGAGCTGTTTTTT. Protein sequence: CASRRTTLPGELFF. Full variable domain (outside the CDR3, taken from reference TRBV2 and TRBJ2-2): EPEVTQTPSHQVTQMGQEVILRCVPISNHLYFYWYRQILGQKVEFLVSFYNNEISEKSEIFDDQFSVERPDGSNFTLKIRSTKLEDSAMYFCASRRTTLPGELFFGEGSRLTVL.

This sequence joins TRBV6-6 and TRBJ2-1; the D gene is possibly TRBD1 (6 bases). V was cut by 10 bases and J by 8 bases, with 21 bases left in between. Germline loops: CDR1 MNHNY, CDR2 SVGAGI (reference sequence). The CDR3 runs 14 residues. The CDR3 region has the DNA TGTGCCACCCGAGGGGGTTCGGTTTTCCATGAGCAGTTCTTC. It translates to CATRGGSVFHEQFF.

The V gene is TRBV28, the J gene TRBJ1-1; D is uncertain. The CDR3 runs to 12 residues. Germline CDR1 MDHEN, CDR2 SYDVKM. The V gene lost 7 bases and the J gene lost 5 bases, with 11 bases spanning the gap. This chain's CDR3 is CASTFRRTEAFF. DNA of the CDR3: TGTGCCAGCACCTTTAGGAGGACTGAAGCTTTCTTT. Combining the CDR3 with reference TRBV28 and TRBJ1-1 gives the whole variable domain DVKVTQSSRYLVKRTGEKVFLECVQDMDHENMFWYRQDPGLGLRLIYFSYDVKMKEKGDIPEGYSVSREKKERFSLILESASTNQTSMYLCASTFRRTEAFFGQGTRLTVV.

A single count supports this clone. The gene calls are TRBV5-6 and TRBJ2-5; 12 nucleotides match TRBD2. Per the germline V gene, CDR1 is SGHDT and CDR2 is YYEEEE. Trimming took 1 base from V and 4 from J; bases not matched to a gene: 5. This CDR3 has 16 residues. The CDR3 DNA reads as TGTGCCAGCAGCTTGATGACTAGCGGGAGACCAGAGACCCAGTACTTC. Translated: CASSLMTSGRPETQYF. The variable domain in full, completed from reference TRBV5-6 and TRBJ2-5, reads DAGVTQSPTHLIKTRGQQVTLRCSPKSGHDTVSWYQQALGQGPQFIFQYYEEEERQRGNFPDRFSGHQFPNYSSELNVNALLLGDSALYLCASSLMTSGRPETQYFGPGTRLLVL.

V is TRBV5-1 and J is TRBJ1-6; TRBD1 matches 9 bases. CDR3 length: 15 residues. Germline-derived CDR1 and CDR2 are SGHRS and YFSETQ. The V gene end was trimmed by 2 bases and the J gene end by 10 bases; junction bases not matched to a gene: 7. The CDR3 bases are TGCGCCAGCAGCTTATCGGGACAGGGTAGATCACCCCTCCACTTT. This encodes CASSLSGQGRSPLHF.

The gene calls are TRBV13 and TRBJ1-1; D is ambiguous. Germline values: CDR1 PRHDT, CDR2 FYEKMQ (reference sequence). V was trimmed by 2 bases and J by 1 base, leaving 8 bases between them. The CDR3 runs 14 residues. CDR3 region: CASSLRSGNTEAFF. CDR3 in DNA: TGTGCCAGCAGCTTAAGATCCGGGAACACTGAAGCTTTCTTT.

The J gene is TRBJ2-1, the V gene TRBV7-3; 10 bases are a match to TRBD1. Germline-derived CDR1 and CDR2 are SGHTA and FQGTGA. The CDR3 sequence is 16 residues long. The V and J ends lost 5 bases and 7 bases, in that order; junction bases with no gene match: 11. Written as DNA, the CDR3 is TGTGCCAGCAGCCCCCGGACAGGGGGGTTTAGGAATGAGCAGTTCTTC. Amino acid sequence: CASSPRTGGFRNEQFF.

The chain couples TRBV15 to TRBJ2-1; 7 bases map to TRBD1. Looked up from germline, CDR1 is LNHNV and CDR2 is YYDKDF (reference sequence). V lost 1 base, J lost 3 bases, and 18 bases stayed unmatched. This CDR3 is built from 20 residues. In DNA form, the CDR3 reads TGTGCCACCAGCAGAGCAAAAGACAGGGAGCCTAGTCCCAGCTACAATGAGCAGTTCTTC. Translating it yields CATSRAKDREPSPSYNEQFF.

The chain combines TRBV10-3 with TRBJ2-3; 12 bases agree with TRBD2. The germline gives CDR1 ENHRY, CDR2 SYGVKD. This CDR3 has 18 amino acids. V lost 10 bases, J lost 10 bases, and 24 bases stayed unmatched. The CDR3 spells CATLGGPRLAGESGAQYF. For the CDR3, the DNA is TGTGCCACCCTGGGTGGCCCCCGACTAGCGGGAGAGTCAGGGGCGCAGTATTTT.

The rearrangement joins TRBV4-1 to TRBJ2-1; 11 positions agree with TRBD2. The CDR3 runs 14 residues. The germline V gene encodes CDR1 MGHRA and CDR2 YSYEKL. After removal of 1 base from V and 9 bases from J, the junction contained 2 bases not matched to a gene. The CDR3: CASSQASGRLEQFF. The CDR3 nucleotides are TGCGCCAGCAGCCAAGCTAGCGGGAGGCTTGAGCAGTTCTTC.

V gene TRBV14 combines with J gene TRBJ2-3; 9 nucleotides align to TRBD2. CDR1 SGHDN and CDR2 FVKESK come from the germline V gene. The V gene end was trimmed by 4 bases and the J gene end by 0 bases; junction bases not matched to a gene: 5. This CDR3 is built from 16 residues. The DNA for the CDR3 is TGTGCCAGCAGCCTCGTTAGCGGGAGTAGCACAGATACGCAGTATTTT. The encoded protein is CASSLVSGSSTDTQYF. The full variable domain, rest sourced from reference TRBV14 and TRBJ2-3, is EAGVTQFPSHSVIEKGQTVTLRCDPISGHDNLYWYRRVMGKEIKFLLHFVKESKQDESGMPNNRFLAERTGGTYSTLKVQPAELEDSGVYFCASSLVSGSSTDTQYFGPGTRLTVL.

The chain carries TRBV11-3 and TRBJ2-5; perhaps TRBD1 as D (6 bases). CDR1 and CDR2 (germline): SGHNT, YENEEA. The CDR3 runs to 13 residues. V was pared by 6 bases and J by 1 base, with 9 bases between. DNA for the CDR3: TGTGCCAGCAGTAGGGGGATCCAAGAGACCCAGTACTTC. Translated, it gives CASSRGIQETQYF.

This rearrangement joins TRBV9 to TRBJ2-3, with 7 bases lining up with TRBD1. V shed 4 bases, J shed 5 bases, and the junction held 4 bases outside the gene matches. CDR3 length equals 13 residues. Germline V gene data show CDR1 as SGDLS and CDR2 as YYNGEE. The CDR3 region is CASSRTGLDTQYF. CDR3 DNA: TGTGCCAGCAGCCGGACAGGCCTAGATACGCAGTATTTT.

The chain joins TRBV5-1 to TRBJ1-1, with unresolved D. Germline values: CDR1 SGHRS, CDR2 YFSETQ. CDR3 length: 15 amino acids. Trimming removed 2 bases from V and 0 bases from J, with 11 bases in between. The CDR3 DNA reads TGCGCCAGCAGCTTACCGGGGTCCATGAACACTGAAGCTTTCTTT. Protein product: CASSLPGSMNTEAFF.

The V gene is TRBV9, the J gene TRBJ2-3; possibly TRBD2 for D (5 bases). V was clipped by 8 bases and J by 0 bases, with 13 bases between them. Per the germline V gene, CDR1 is SGDLS and CDR2 is YYNGEE. The CDR3 runs 14 residues. CDR3 sequence reads: CASSWELSTDTQYF. CDR3 bases: TGTGCCAGTTCGTGGGAGTTGAGCACAGATACGCAGTATTTT.

This clone has only one observation. V usage is TRBV5-1 and J usage is TRBJ1-1, with D hard to call. The CDR3 runs to 14 residues. Looked up from germline, CDR1 is SGHRS and CDR2 is YFSETQ. The V and J ends lost 4 bases and 1 base respectively, with 11 bases between them. The DNA for the CDR3 is TGCGCCAGCAGCCTGCGAAATGCGAACACTGAAGCTTTCTTT. As protein: CASSLRNANTEAFF.

V and J are TRBV7-9 and TRBJ2-5; a possible D gene is TRBD2 (5 bases). The CDR3 contains 10 residues. Germline CDR1 SEHNR, CDR2 FQNEAQ (reference sequence). The germline V and J ends were trimmed by 11 bases and 3 bases, with 7 bases remaining between them. The chain's CDR3 is CAGSKETQYF. As DNA, the CDR3 is TGTGCCGGGAGTAAAGAGACCCAGTACTTC. The whole variable domain, filled in from reference TRBV7-9 and TRBJ2-5, reads DTGVSQNPRHKITKRGQNVTFRCDPISEHNRLYWYRQTLGQGPEFLTYFQNEAQLEKSRLLSDRFSAERPKGSFSTLEIQRTEQGDSAMYLCAGSKETQYFGPGTRLLVL.

The V and J genes are TRBV30 and TRBJ2-1, with TRBD2 identical over 10 bases. Per the germline V gene, CDR1 is GTSNPN and CDR2 is SVGIG (reference sequence). The J segment lost 2 bases and the V segment lost 2 bases, leaving 3 bases of the junction unmatched. CDR3 length: 15 residues. In DNA form, the CDR3 reads TGTGCCTGGAGTACCGGACTAGCGGCCTACAATGAGCAGTTCTTC. Translation gives CAWSTGLAAYNEQFF.

The chain couples TRBV7-3 to TRBJ1-2; no definite D call. The CDR3 consists of 13 residues. Germline lookup yields CDR1 SGHTA and CDR2 FQGTGA. Trimming removed 5 bases from V and 7 bases from J, with 14 bases in between. The CDR3 region has the DNA TGTGCCAGCAGCCCCAACGGCGGGGTTGGCTACACCTTC. Protein product: CASSPNGGVGYTF.

This clone was recorded only once. The chain recombines TRBV7-2 with TRBJ1-6, with D possibly being TRBD1 (5 bases). The V and J ends lost 1 base and 10 bases respectively, with 11 bases between them. The germline V gene has CDR1 SGHTA and CDR2 FQGNSA. The CDR3 totals 14 residues. DNA for the CDR3: TGTGCCAGCAGCTTAGGTGGCAGGGCGTCACCCCTCCACTTT. Its protein is CASSLGGRASPLHF.